The 20 T cell receptor beta chains below all came from one sample that was sequenced in a study of shared clonotypes between healthy human individuals. Generated by immunoSEQ multiplex PCR, the TCRdb table keeps only in-frame clones and is missing some. The sample contains 950,000 to 1,100,000 clones, around three quarters of which appear only once. The sequencing sample was made of memory CD4+ T cells from PBMCs. Subset meaning: CD45RA-negative fraction. The receptors come from a man aged 18 to 35 in good health. Some clones in this sample may be carry-over from other donors' samples.

The chain uses TRBV5-4 and TRBJ2-3, with D tentatively TRBD2 (5 bases). Germline V gene sequence: CDR1 SGHNT, CDR2 YYREEE (reference sequence). The CDR3 contains 15 residues. Trimming stripped 4 bases from V and 4 bases from J, with 16 bases between. CDR3 DNA sequence: TGTGCCAGCAGCACTACCACTGGGGAGCCAGATACGCAGTATTTT. Its protein is CASSTTTGEPDTQYF.

Here the CDR3 DNA reads TGCGCCAGCGCGACCCAGGGGTCTGGGAACACTGAAGCTTTCTTT. This translates into CASATQGSGNTEAFF. V and J are TRBV5-1 and TRBJ1-1, with D possibly matching TRBD1 (6 bases). Germline assignment: CDR1 SGHRS and CDR2 YFSETQ. CDR3 length equals 15 residues. The V gene lost 7 bases and the J gene lost 1 base, with 17 bases spanning the gap.

The V call is TRBV15, the J call TRBJ1-3, with D hard to call. V lost 8 bases and J 2 bases, leaving 10 bases between the germline ends. This CDR3 spans 13 amino acids. Germline CDR1 reads LNHNV; CDR2 reads YYDKDF (reference sequence). CDR3 loop: CATGMFAGNTIYF. In DNA, the CDR3 is TGTGCCACCGGAATGTTTGCTGGAAACACCATATATTTT. The variable domain in full, completed from reference TRBV15 and TRBJ1-3, reads DAMVIQNPRYQVTQFGKPVTLSCSQTLNHNVMYWYQQKSSQAPKLLFHYYDKDFNNEADTPDNFQSRRPNTSFCFLDIRSPGLGDTAMYLCATGMFAGNTIYFGEGSWLTVV.

The genes are TRBV18 and TRBJ1-1, with D perhaps TRBD1 (6 bases). The germline V gene encodes CDR1 KGHSH and CDR2 LQKENI. Trimming removed 1 base at V and 6 bases at J, with 15 bases between. CDR3 length equals 15 residues. The CDR3 region is CASSPLTGMGAEAFF. The CDR3 nucleotides read TGTGCCAGCTCACCACTCACAGGGATGGGCGCTGAAGCTTTCTTT.

V and J are TRBV2 and TRBJ2-3; D not certain. The germline V and J ends were trimmed by 2 bases and 9 bases, with 9 bases remaining between them. The CDR3 length is 12 residues. Germline V lookup: CDR1 SNHLY, CDR2 FYNNEI. CDR3 sequence reads: CASSELVETQYF. The DNA of the CDR3 is TGTGCCAGCAGTGAACTGGTAGAGACGCAGTATTTT.

The chain couples TRBV6-5 to TRBJ2-7, with TRBD2 identical over 10 bases. Germline CDR1 MNHEY, CDR2 SVGAGI. The CDR3 runs 15 residues. The V segment lost 4 bases and the J segment 0 bases; nucleotides outside the gene matches: 3. This chain's CDR3 is CASSSRLAGSYEQYF. In DNA form, the CDR3 reads TGTGCCAGCAGTTCCAGACTAGCGGGCTCCTACGAGCAGTACTTC.

About this clone itself: A far larger clone is off by one base, so a read error is likely. This chain connects TRBV5-1 to TRBJ2-2; D unclear. Per the germline V gene, CDR1 is SGHRS and CDR2 is YFSETQ. The V gene lost 7 bases and the J gene lost 2 bases, with 9 bases spanning the gap. The CDR3 is 13 amino acids. Here the CDR3 reads CASGLRNTGELFF. The CDR3 DNA follows: TGCGCCAGCGGCCTGAGAAACACCGGGGAGCTGTTTTTT. The complete variable domain, with remaining parts taken from reference TRBV5-1 and TRBJ2-2, reads KAGVTQTPRYLIKTRGQQVTLSCSPISGHRSVSWYQQTPGQGLQFLFEYFSETQRNKGNFPGRFSGRQFSNSRSEMNVSTLELGDSALYLCASGLRNTGELFFGEGSRLTVL.

Concerning this clone itself: This sample includes further DNA sequences coding for the same CDR3. The chain is built from TRBV18 and TRBJ2-7, with D tentatively TRBD1 (5 bases). Germline CDR1 is KGHSH and CDR2 is LQKENI. The CDR3 is 12 amino acids. The germline V and J ends were trimmed by 2 bases and 3 bases, with 5 bases remaining between them. The CDR3 sequence: CASSPGHYEQYF. CDR3 sequence (DNA): TGTGCCAGCTCACCAGGACACTACGAGCAGTACTTC.

The V gene is TRBV28, the J gene TRBJ2-6; no clear D. CDR1 is MDHEN, CDR2 SYDVKM, per germline. Trimming left V 5 bases short and J 4 bases short, with 15 bases between. This CDR3 is 16 amino acids long. The CDR3 protein is CASSPNSHPGANVLTF. CDR3 bases: TGTGCCAGCAGTCCTAACTCCCACCCGGGGGCCAACGTCCTGACTTTC.

J is TRBJ2-7 and V is TRBV28; D might be TRBD1 or TRBD2, each matching 5 bases. The V and J ends lost 6 bases and 2 bases respectively, with 20 bases between them. Germline values: CDR1 MDHEN, CDR2 SYDVKM. There are 16 residues in the CDR3. CDR3 in DNA: TGTGCCAGCAGCCCACTTGGGACCCTTGGGGCCTACGAGCAGTACTTC. It specifies CASSPLGTLGAYEQYF. Combining the CDR3 with reference TRBV28 and TRBJ2-7 gives the whole variable domain DVKVTQSSRYLVKRTGEKVFLECVQDMDHENMFWYRQDPGLGLRLIYFSYDVKMKEKGDIPEGYSVSREKKERFSLILESASTNQTSMYLCASSPLGTLGAYEQYFGPGTRLTVT.

This chain uses TRBV28 with TRBJ2-1; TRBD2 agrees at 10 bases. The germline V gene encodes CDR1 MDHEN and CDR2 SYDVKM. The CDR3 has 14 residues. After removal of 9 bases from V and 6 bases from J, the junction contained 8 bases not matched to a gene. CDR3 DNA sequence: TGTGCCAGTTGGGTGGCTAGCGGGGGCAATGAGCAGTTCTTC. This translates into CASWVASGGNEQFF.

A remark on this clone: In the same sample, other DNA sequences code for this CDR3. The chain joins TRBV5-1 to TRBJ2-7; 9 positions agree with TRBD1. In germline, CDR1 is SGHRS, CDR2 YFSETQ. J gave up 4 bases and V 4 bases, and 6 bases lay outside the gene matches. There are 14 residues in the CDR3. CDR3 residues: CASSPQGAAYEQYF. As DNA, the CDR3 is TGCGCCAGCAGCCCACAGGGGGCGGCATACGAGCAGTACTTC.

Points on this clone: This likely stems from a read error, as it lies one base from a far larger clone. V usage is TRBV4-3 and J usage is TRBJ2-2; perhaps TRBD2 as D (5 bases). V shed 4 bases and J shed 1 base, with 10 bases lying between them. CDR1 LGHNA and CDR2 YSLEER come from the germline V gene. There are 15 residues in the CDR3. The CDR3 region is CASSLSGRNTGELFF. In DNA form, the CDR3 reads TGCGCCAGCAGCCTGAGCGGTAGGAACACCGGGGAGCTGTTTTTT.

In its sample, this clone was seen once. This chain links TRBV5-4 with TRBJ2-7; D is ambiguous. Trimming removed 3 bases at V and 0 bases at J, with 13 bases between. In germline, CDR1 is SGHNT, CDR2 YYREEE (reference sequence). The CDR3 is 15 amino acids. CDR3 bases: TGTGCCAGCAGCTCTCCAACTGGGTCCTCCTACGAGCAGTACTTC. Encoded protein: CASSSPTGSSYEQYF.

This chain uses TRBV7-9 with TRBJ1-4, with 7 bases lining up with TRBD1. This CDR3 comprises 16 residues. V lost 5 bases, J lost 7 bases, and 13 bases stayed unmatched. Germline lookup yields CDR1 SEHNR and CDR2 FQNEAQ (reference sequence). The CDR3 coding sequence is TGTGCCAGCAGCCCTACAAGACAGGGAAAGGTTGAAAAACTGTTTTTT. This encodes CASSPTRQGKVEKLFF.

The rearrangement joins TRBV28 to TRBJ1-1, with D unresolved. With 7 bases removed from V and 4 bases from J, the gap between germline ends came to 10 bases. From germline, CDR1 is MDHEN and CDR2 SYDVKM. The CDR3 covers 12 residues. The DNA of the CDR3 is TGTGCCAGCAACAAGCTAGGCACTGAAGCTTTCTTT. Amino acid sequence: CASNKLGTEAFF.

This clone was seen once. Other DNA sequences in this sample translate to the same CDR3. This sequence joins TRBV5-1 and TRBJ2-3; D remains unclear. V gave up 0 bases and J gave up 4 bases, with 6 bases separating them. CDR1 SGHRS and CDR2 YFSETQ come from the germline V gene. This CDR3 region has 13 residues. The DNA of the CDR3 is TGCGCCAGCAGCTTGGGTGGTGCAGATACGCAGTATTTT. Translation gives CASSLGGADTQYF.

V and J are TRBV29-1 and TRBJ1-1; unclear D gene. Trimming removed 4 bases from V and 4 bases from J, with 13 bases in between. CDR1 and CDR2 (germline): SQVTM, ANQGSEA. This CDR3 is 13 amino acids long. CDR3 residues: CSVVARGGTEAFF. The DNA for the CDR3 is TGCAGCGTTGTGGCGCGTGGTGGCACTGAAGCTTTCTTT.

This clone has more than one count but fewer than ten. V is TRBV19 and J is TRBJ2-7, with TRBD2 matching 8 bases. This CDR3 contains 14 residues. V was pared by 4 bases and J by 0 bases, with 2 bases of the junction left unmatched. Per the germline V gene, CDR1 is LNHDA and CDR2 is SQIVND (reference sequence). CDR3 sequence: CASSRSGSSYEQYF. The CDR3 DNA reads as TGTGCCAGTAGTAGGAGCGGGAGCTCCTACGAGCAGTACTTC. Combining the CDR3 with reference TRBV19 and TRBJ2-7 gives the whole variable domain DGGITQSPKYLFRKEGQNVTLSCEQNLNHDAMYWYRQDPGQGLRLIYYSQIVNDFQKGDIAEGYSVSREKKESFPLTVTSAQKNPTAFYLCASSRSGSSYEQYFGPGTRLTVT.

The V call is TRBV4-1, the J call TRBJ2-1, with TRBD2 matching over 8 bases. Germline V gene data show CDR1 as MGHRA and CDR2 as YSYEKL. This CDR3 region has 14 residues. V shed 4 bases and J 5 bases; nucleotides not matched to a gene: 4. CDR3 nucleotides: TGCGCCAGCAGCCCGGGACTAGGTAACAATGAGCAGTTCTTC. Translated, it gives CASSPGLGNNEQFF.